The T cell receptor (beta chain) under discussion was sequenced for a study of T cell repertoires in ileal Crohn's disease. Study at large: Postoperative therapy was given to about half: roughly 11 thiopurines, around 17 anti-TNF agents. Whole-study results and caveats: Active smokers at surgery had more clonal expansions than non-smokers.

Turning to this clone: Its matching antigen is unknown.

The CDR3 is made up of 14 amino acids. CDR1 ENHRY and CDR2 SYGVKD come from the germline V gene. Trimming removed 2 bases at V and 0 bases at J, with 6 bases between. Per sample, roughly 470 nanograms of biopsy DNA were TCRB immunosequenced. The method was immunoSEQ multiplex PCR; TCRdb's version includes in-frame clones alone and lacks a portion of them. The sample contains about 14,000 clones, 80% to 90% of which appear only once. Sequencing was performed on ileal tissue. This clonotype was sampled from an adult with Crohn's disease. This sequence joins TRBV10-3 and TRBJ2-3, with unresolved D. This CDR3 is CAISEVASTDTQYF. Here the CDR3 DNA reads TGTGCCATCAGTGAGGTAGCTAGCACAGATACGCAGTATTTT.